This entry features one TCR beta chain sequence. These data originate in a study of OX40 agonist ivuxolimab in advanced cancers. Generated by immunoSEQ multiplex PCR, the TCRdb table keeps only in-frame clones and is missing some. Among approximately 76,000 clones, roughly 85% were seen once, and the ten largest hold about 0.6%. Germline CDR1 LGHNA, CDR2 YSLEER. V gave up 1 base and J gave up 0 bases; unmatched junction bases: 3. The CDR3 sequence is 16 residues long. The sequencing here drew on CD4+ or CD8+ T cells sorted from blood, taken in a trial of the OX40 agonist ivuxolimab. The TCR comes from an adult with an advanced solid tumor such as melanoma, head and neck, liver or kidney cancer. The chain joins TRBV4-3 to TRBJ1-3, with 7 bases matching TRBD1. CDR3 in amino acids: CASSQGGQRSGNTIYF. CDR3 sequence (DNA): TGCGCCAGCAGCCAAGGGGGACAGCGCTCTGGAAACACCATATATTTT.